The 15 T cell receptor beta chains below all came from one sample that was sequenced in a study of chemoradiotherapy in HPV16-positive cancers (dated by TCRdb to between 2022 and 2023). The library was prepared using the immunoSEQ multiplex PCR assay. The clones in this table, taken by TCRdb from immuneACCESS, are in-frame only. Not every clone is retained; where verified, under half of the shortfall comes from an unresolved V gene, and the cause of the rest is unknown. The sample table records tens of thousands of clones; around 73% of these occur just once. The top ten clonotypes cover 2% to 3% of the sample. This sample was taken from a patient who underwent chemoradiotherapy. These receptors were taken from a human donor with HPV-associated anogenital cancer.

The chain links TRBV5-1 to TRBJ1-1, with 9 bases matching TRBD1. The CDR3 length is 14 residues. Trimming removed 2 bases from V and 5 bases from J; junction bases left unmatched: 4. Germline CDR1 SGHRS, CDR2 YFSETQ. The CDR3 protein is CASSLTGGRTEAFF. As DNA, the CDR3 is TGCGCCAGCAGCTTAACAGGGGGCCGGACTGAAGCTTTCTTT.

This chain links TRBV27 with TRBJ1-5; D may be TRBD1 (5 bases). Germline CDR1 MNHEY, CDR2 SMNVEV (reference sequence). V was pared by 3 bases and J by 3 bases, with 12 bases between. The CDR3 totals 15 residues. CDR3 amino acids: CASSFARDYNQPQHF. The CDR3 nucleotides are TGTGCCAGCAGTTTCGCGAGGGACTACAATCAGCCCCAGCATTTT.

V is TRBV15 and J is TRBJ2-7; maybe TRBD2 (6 bases). CDR1 is LNHNV, CDR2 YYDKDF, per germline (reference sequence). The CDR3 loop spans 22 amino acids. The V end was cut by 0 bases, the J end by 2 bases, with 32 bases between. In DNA, the CDR3 is TGTGCCACCAGCAGAGATTTAACCCGTTCGGCCAACCGGGACTCCCAGGCCTACGAGCAGTACTTC. Its protein is CATSRDLTRSANRDSQAYEQYF. Combining the CDR3 with reference TRBV15 and TRBJ2-7 gives the whole variable domain DAMVIQNPRYQVTQFGKPVTLSCSQTLNHNVMYWYQQKSSQAPKLLFHYYDKDFNNEADTPDNFQSRRPNTSFCFLDIRSPGLGDTAMYLCATSRDLTRSANRDSQAYEQYFGPGTRLTVT.

The chain has TRBV5-4 and TRBJ1-4; 8 bases align to TRBD1. V gave up 4 bases and J gave up 5 bases; unmatched junction bases: 4. CDR1 and CDR2 from the germline V gene are SGHNT and YYREEE (reference sequence). The CDR3 consists of 14 residues. This CDR3 reads CASSVDRVNEKLFF. For the CDR3, the DNA is TGTGCCAGCAGCGTGGACAGGGTAAATGAAAAACTGTTTTTT.

The chain has TRBV7-2 and TRBJ2-5; 10 nucleotides agree with TRBD2. The ends lost 5 bases at V and 5 bases at J; junction bases unmatched: 11. Germline loops: CDR1 SGHTA, CDR2 FQGNSA. CDR3 size: 16 residues. In nucleotides, the CDR3 is TGTGCCAGCAGCACCACCGGGACTAGCGATCGGGAGACCCAGTACTTC. It translates to CASSTTGTSDRETQYF.

V is TRBV27 and J is TRBJ1-2; 8 nucleotides match TRBD1. The CDR3 contains 12 residues. The V segment lost 8 bases and the J segment 8 bases; nucleotides outside the gene matches: 7. Germline assignment: CDR1 MNHEY and CDR2 SMNVEV (reference sequence). The CDR3 DNA reads as TGTGCCAGCGGCTCGACAGGGGTGGGCTACACCTTC. Amino acids: CASGSTGVGYTF.

The V gene is TRBV5-1, the J gene TRBJ2-7, with TRBD2 identical over 13 bases. The CDR3 totals 15 residues. CDR1 and CDR2 from the germline V gene are SGHRS and YFSETQ. Germline trimming cut 2 bases from V and 5 bases from J; bases unmatched to any gene: 4. CDR3 amino acids: CASSLRLAGGNEQYF. DNA of the CDR3: TGCGCCAGCAGCTTAAGACTAGCGGGAGGTAACGAGCAGTACTTC.

The chain uses TRBV6-5 and TRBJ2-7; TRBD2 matches 9 bases. CDR3 size: 15 residues. V dropped 8 bases and J dropped 7; count of bases not matched to a gene: 15. Germline V gene sequence: CDR1 MNHEY, CDR2 SVGAGI. The CDR3 DNA is TGTGCCAGCGGCCCAGGTGGCGGGGGGGCGCGTGAGCAGTACTTC. This sequence encodes CASGPGGGGAREQYF.

This clone was seen more than once but under ten times. V usage is TRBV25-1 and J usage is TRBJ2-6, with D unresolved. Germline V gene lookup returns CDR1 MGHDK and CDR2 SYGVNS. The CDR3 length is 17 residues. V lost 3 bases to trimming and J lost 1 base, with 13 bases between them. The CDR3 coding sequence is TGTGCCAGCAGTGATGACAATGGCGGTTCTGGGGCCAACGTCCTGACTTTC. Protein product: CASSDDNGGSGANVLTF. The variable domain in full, with the rest retrieved from reference TRBV25-1 and TRBJ2-6, is EADIYQTPRYLVIGTGKKITLECSQTMGHDKMYWYQQDPGMELHLIHYSYGVNSTEKGDLSSESTVSRIRTEHFPLTLESARPSHTSQYLCASSDDNGGSGANVLTFGAGSRLTVL.

This rearrangement joins TRBV28 to TRBJ1-1; no definite D call. CDR1 and CDR2 from the germline V gene are MDHEN and SYDVKM. CDR3 length: 14 amino acids. Trimming took 3 bases from V and 7 from J, leaving 15 bases between them. CDR3 sequence (DNA): TGTGCCAGCAGTTTCAAGGGTACTCGGGGTGAAGCTTTCTTT. The encoded protein is CASSFKGTRGEAFF.

This clone was picked up one time. This chain connects TRBV28 to TRBJ2-7, with 8 positions matching TRBD1. The CDR3 sequence is 14 residues long. The V and J ends lost 6 bases and 0 bases, in that order; junction bases with no gene match: 4. Looked up from germline, CDR1 is MDHEN and CDR2 is SYDVKM. The CDR3 sequence is CASSITGGSYEQYF. The CDR3 nucleotides read TGTGCCAGCAGCATCACAGGGGGCTCCTACGAGCAGTACTTC.

This sequence joins TRBV28 and TRBJ1-2; 8 bases align to TRBD1. Germline V lookup: CDR1 MDHEN, CDR2 SYDVKM. This CDR3 contains 14 residues. The V segment lost 5 bases and the J segment 7 bases; nucleotides outside the gene matches: 9. The CDR3 coding sequence is TGTGCCAGCAGTCCAAACAGGGGGACGGGTGGCTACACCTTC. Amino acid sequence: CASSPNRGTGGYTF.

This clone was observed a handful of times. The chain couples TRBV11-2 to TRBJ2-1, with TRBD1 matching 9 bases. Germline V lookup: CDR1 SGHAT, CDR2 FQNNGV. V gave up 3 bases and J gave up 9 bases; unmatched junction bases: 9. CDR3 length: 15 residues. Here the CDR3 DNA reads TGTGCCAGCAGCTTCACGACAGGGGGGAATGGTGAGCAGTTCTTC. It encodes CASSFTTGGNGEQFF. The full variable domain, in which reference TRBV11-2 and TRBJ2-1 provide the parts outside the CDR3, is EAGVAQSPRYKIIEKRQSVAFWCNPISGHATLYWYQQILGQGPKLLIQFQNNGVVDDSQLPKDRFSAERLKGVDSTLKIQPAKLEDSAVYLCASSFTTGGNGEQFFGPGTRLTVL.

This clone was seen a few times. The chain combines TRBV7-2 with TRBJ2-2; D not resolved. Germline assignment: CDR1 SGHTA and CDR2 FQGNSA. The V end lost 3 bases, the J end lost 0 bases, and 11 bases lay between the germline ends. The CDR3 extends over 16 amino acids. The CDR3 DNA sequence: TGTGCCAGCAGCTTTAGACATCTCTCGAACACCGGGGAGCTGTTTTTT. Protein: CASSFRHLSNTGELFF.

J is TRBJ1-4 and V is TRBV4-1; 10 bases are a match to TRBD1. Losses at the gene ends were 0 bases for V and 3 bases for J; bases not matched to a gene: 4. The CDR3 is 17 residues long. In germline, CDR1 is MGHRA, CDR2 YSYEKL. The CDR3 nucleotides are TGCGCCAGCAGCCAAGATCCGGACAGGGGGGCTAATGAAAAACTGTTTTTT. Amino acid sequence: CASSQDPDRGANEKLFF.